A single sample gave rise to the 2 T cell receptor beta chains below, sequenced in a study of control samples from healthy donors and cancer patients. Here immunoSEQ multiplex PCR was the method, and the copy in TCRdb shows in-frame clones only, minus some. Seen here are 150,000 or so clones, around 92% observed once, and the top ten hold roughly 2.1%. The specimen was blood. Source of these receptors: a woman between 45 and 65 years old in good health.

A single count supports this clone. The gene calls are TRBV27 and TRBJ1-3; no firm D call. V gave up 0 bases and J gave up 0 bases, with 15 bases separating them. CDR3 size: 18 residues. CDR1 MNHEY and CDR2 SMNVEV come from the germline V gene (reference sequence). The CDR3 DNA sequence: TGTGCCAGCAGTTTATCCCCTTTCGATAGGAGCTCTGGAAACACCATATATTTT. This encodes CASSLSPFDRSSGNTIYF.

This clone appeared a single time. The genes are TRBV27 and TRBJ1-2; maybe TRBD1 (5 bases). Between the trimmed V and J ends, which lost 6 bases and 2 bases, there was a span of 28 bases. The CDR3 runs to 19 residues. CDR1 MNHEY and CDR2 SMNVEV come from the germline V gene (reference sequence). Written as DNA, the CDR3 is TGTGCCAGCAGATTAGGGCCGGAGGCGGCAGGGTCCGGAAACTATGGCTACACCTTC. Its translation: CASRLGPEAAGSGNYGYTF.